The present entry profiles one T cell receptor (beta chain) with its context. The ends lost 4 bases at V and 3 bases at J; junction bases unmatched: 12. The germline V gene has CDR1 SNHLY and CDR2 FYNNEI. CDR3 length equals 17 residues. The data originate from a study of blood T cells in healthy people across ages. Primers used in a second PCR of roughly 7 to 11 cycles were a sample-barcoded 5' primer and a J-beta primer mix. TCRdb passed the 5' RACE reads through MiXCR, listing each CDR3 protein once. The sample lists fewer than 950,000 distinct CDR3 sequences; 35% to 40% were seen once. The chain has TRBV2 and TRBJ2-1, with TRBD1 matching 7 bases. Sequenced input: blood. This TCR was recovered from a man between 18 and 35 years old in good health. CDR3 nucleotides: TGTGCCAGCAGTGCCCTCGGACAGGTGGGACACTACAATGAGCAGTTCTTC. Amino acid sequence: CASSALGQVGHYNEQFF.